This entry concerns a single T cell receptor beta chain. TCRdb's copy holds only in-frame clones and misses some; the assay was immunoSEQ multiplex PCR. The sample lists tens of thousands of clones, about 88% occurring once. This sample was included in a study of OX40 agonist ivuxolimab in advanced cancers. The sequence derives from an adult with an advanced solid tumor such as melanoma, head and neck, liver or kidney cancer. The material was CD4+ or CD8+ T cells sorted from blood, obtained in a trial of the OX40 agonist ivuxolimab.

The CDR3 here is CASRDTGGHGYTF. CDR3 nucleotide sequence: TGTGCCAGCAGGGACACAGGGGGCCATGGCTACACCTTC. V gene TRBV6-5 combines with J gene TRBJ1-2, with TRBD1 identical over 9 bases. The V gene end was trimmed by 6 bases and the J gene end by 6 bases; junction bases not matched to a gene: 5. The germline V gene has CDR1 MNHEY and CDR2 SVGAGI. The CDR3 consists of 13 residues.